This T cell receptor beta chain was profiled in a study of T cells after yellow fever vaccination. CDR3 length: 11 residues. V lost 4 bases and J 12 bases, leaving 14 bases between the germline ends. Germline V gene sequence: CDR1 DFQATT, CDR2 SNEGSKA (reference sequence). TCRdb processed the 5' RACE reads anew with MiXCR; each CDR3 protein has one entry. The sample contains 450,000 to 650,000 distinct CDR3 sequences, 20% to 25% of which appear only once. This clonotype was seen more than once but under ten times. No antigen is known for it. Regarding the study as a whole: Post-booster samples contained most primary-vaccination clones (approximately 96% CD4, almost 90% CD8). The study found a weaker secondary response that peaked faster, day 5 versus 15.

This clonotype was obtained from a young man who received the YFV17D yellow fever vaccine. The genes are TRBV20-1 and TRBJ2-3; maybe TRBD1 (5 bases). The sample in question was PBMCs, obtained 21 days after the first yellow fever vaccination. In DNA, the CDR3 is TGCAGTGCTACTGACAGCAACCTTCAGTATTTT. Translating it yields CSATDSNLQYF.